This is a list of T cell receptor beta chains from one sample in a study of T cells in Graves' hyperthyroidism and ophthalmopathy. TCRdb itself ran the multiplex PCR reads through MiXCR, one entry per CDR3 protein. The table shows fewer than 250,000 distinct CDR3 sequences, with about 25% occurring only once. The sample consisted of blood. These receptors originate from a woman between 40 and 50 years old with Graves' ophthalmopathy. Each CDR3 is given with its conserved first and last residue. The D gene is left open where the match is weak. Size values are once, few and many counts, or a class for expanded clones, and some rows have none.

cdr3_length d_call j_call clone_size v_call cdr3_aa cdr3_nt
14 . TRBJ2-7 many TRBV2 CASRSGTATYEQYF TGTGCCAGCAGGTCCGGGACGGCCACCTACGAGCAGTACTTC
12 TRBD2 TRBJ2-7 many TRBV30 CAWSELAREQYF TGTGCCTGGAGTGAACTAGCGCGGGAGCAGTACTTC
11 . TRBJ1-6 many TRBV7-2 CASSYNSPLHF TGTGCCAGCTCCTATAATTCACCCCTCCACTTT
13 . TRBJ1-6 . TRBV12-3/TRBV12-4 CASSPSFNSPLHF TGTGCCAGCAGTCCTAGCTTTAATTCACCCCTCCACTTT
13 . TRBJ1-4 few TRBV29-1 CSVREQINEKLFF TGCAGCGTTCGCGAACAGATTAATGAAAAACTGTTTTTT
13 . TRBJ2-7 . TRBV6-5 CASSYDEGYEQYF TGTGCCAGCAGTTACGACGAGGGGTACGAGCAGTACTTC
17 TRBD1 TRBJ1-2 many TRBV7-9 CASSLRFFGGQLYGYTF TGTGCCAGCAGCTTACGGTTTTTTGGGGGACAGCTCTATGGCTACACCTTC
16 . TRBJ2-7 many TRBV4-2 CASSQGLLPVSYEQYF TGTGCCAGCAGCCAGGGACTTCTTCCAGTCTCCTACGAGCAGTACTTC
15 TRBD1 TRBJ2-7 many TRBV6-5 CASSYGQGKGYEQYF TGTGCCAGCAGTTACGGACAGGGGAAAGGTTACGAGCAGTACTTC
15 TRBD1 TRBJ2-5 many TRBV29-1 CSGRQGSSNAETQYF TGCAGCGGCCGACAGGGATCAAGTAATGCGGAGACCCAGTACTTC
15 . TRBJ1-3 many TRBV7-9 CASSFGALSGNTIYF TGTGCCAGCAGCTTCGGGGCCCTCTCTGGAAACACCATATATTTT